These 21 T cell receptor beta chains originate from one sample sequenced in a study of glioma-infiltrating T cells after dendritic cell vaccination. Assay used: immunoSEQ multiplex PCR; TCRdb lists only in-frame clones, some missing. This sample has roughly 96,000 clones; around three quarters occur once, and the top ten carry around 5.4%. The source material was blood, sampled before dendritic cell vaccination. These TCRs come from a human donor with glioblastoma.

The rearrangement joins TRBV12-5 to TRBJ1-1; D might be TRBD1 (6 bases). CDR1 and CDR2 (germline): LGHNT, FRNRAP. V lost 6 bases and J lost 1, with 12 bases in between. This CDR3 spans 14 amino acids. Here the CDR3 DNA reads TGTGCTAGTGGGGGACACAAAACGAACACTGAAGCTTTCTTT. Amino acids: CASGGHKTNTEAFF.

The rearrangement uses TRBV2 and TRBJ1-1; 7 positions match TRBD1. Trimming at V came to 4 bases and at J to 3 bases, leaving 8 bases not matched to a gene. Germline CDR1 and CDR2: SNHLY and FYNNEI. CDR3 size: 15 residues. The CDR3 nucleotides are TGTGCCAGCAGTGCCAAACGACAGGGAGACACTGAAGCTTTCTTT. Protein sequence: CASSAKRQGDTEAFF.

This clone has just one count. As DNA, the CDR3 is TGTGCCAGCAGTACAGGGGGAAGCACAGATACGCAGTATTTT. Translating gives CASSTGGSTDTQYF. The V and J genes are TRBV28 and TRBJ2-3; TRBD1 matches 8 bases. V lost 5 bases to trimming and J lost 0 bases; unmatched junction nucleotides: 1. This CDR3 comprises 14 residues. The V gene's germline CDR1 is MDHEN and CDR2 SYDVKM.

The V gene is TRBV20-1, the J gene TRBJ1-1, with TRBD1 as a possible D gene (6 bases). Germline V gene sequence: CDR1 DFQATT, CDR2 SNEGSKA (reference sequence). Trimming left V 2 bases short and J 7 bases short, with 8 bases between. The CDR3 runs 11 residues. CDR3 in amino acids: CSARMDSEAFF. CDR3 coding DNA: TGCAGTGCTAGAATGGACAGTGAAGCTTTCTTT.

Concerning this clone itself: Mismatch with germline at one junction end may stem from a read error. The CDR3 loop reads CASRILAGGTF. CDR3 nucleotide sequence: TGTGCCAGCAGAATACTAGCGGGCGGTACCTTC. The chain carries TRBV2 and TRBJ2-4, with 9 bases aligning to TRBD2. The CDR3 covers 11 residues. Germline lookup yields CDR1 SNHLY and CDR2 FYNNEI. Full variable domain (missing parts from reference TRBV2 and TRBJ2-4): EPEVTQTPSHQVTQMGQEVILRCVPISNHLYFYWYRQILGQKVEFLVSFYNNEISEKSEIFDDQFSVERPDGSNFTLKIRSTKLEDSAMYFCASRILAGGTFGAGTRLSVL.

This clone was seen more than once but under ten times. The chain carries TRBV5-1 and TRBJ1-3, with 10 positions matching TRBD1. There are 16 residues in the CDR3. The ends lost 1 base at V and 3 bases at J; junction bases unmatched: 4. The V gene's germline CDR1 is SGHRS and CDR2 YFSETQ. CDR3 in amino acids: CASSLFGDRGGNTIYF. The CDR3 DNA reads TGCGCCAGCAGCTTGTTTGGGGACAGGGGTGGAAACACCATATATTTT.

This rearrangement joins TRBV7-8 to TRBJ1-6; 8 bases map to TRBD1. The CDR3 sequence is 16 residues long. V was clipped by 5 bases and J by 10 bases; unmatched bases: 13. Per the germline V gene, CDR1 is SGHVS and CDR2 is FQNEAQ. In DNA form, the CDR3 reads TGTGCCAGCAGCCGATTTAAACGGGACAGGAGGTCACCCCTCCACTTT. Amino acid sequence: CASSRFKRDRRSPLHF.

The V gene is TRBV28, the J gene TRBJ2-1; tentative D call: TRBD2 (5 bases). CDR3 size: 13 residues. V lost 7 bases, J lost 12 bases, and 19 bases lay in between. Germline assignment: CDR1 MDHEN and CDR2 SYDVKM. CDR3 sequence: CASNTRPQDWQFF. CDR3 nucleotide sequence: TGTGCCAGCAACACGCGGCCCCAGGACTGGCAGTTCTTC.

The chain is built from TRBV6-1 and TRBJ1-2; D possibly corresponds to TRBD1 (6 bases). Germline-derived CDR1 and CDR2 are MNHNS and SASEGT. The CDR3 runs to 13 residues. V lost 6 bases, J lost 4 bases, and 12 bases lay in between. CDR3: CASSKTGIYGYTF. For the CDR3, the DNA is TGTGCCAGCAGCAAGACAGGTATCTATGGCTACACCTTC.

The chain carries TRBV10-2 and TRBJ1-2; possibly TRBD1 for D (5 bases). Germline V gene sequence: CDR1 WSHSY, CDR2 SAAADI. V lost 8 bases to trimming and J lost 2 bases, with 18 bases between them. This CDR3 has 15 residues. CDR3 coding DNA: TGCGCCAGCGGCTTAGGGGCCCCGGCCAACTATGGCTACACCTTC. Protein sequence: CASGLGAPANYGYTF.

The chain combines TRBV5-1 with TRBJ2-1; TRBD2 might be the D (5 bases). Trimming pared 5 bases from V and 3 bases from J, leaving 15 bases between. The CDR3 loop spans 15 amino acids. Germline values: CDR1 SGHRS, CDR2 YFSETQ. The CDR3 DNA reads TGCGCCAGCAGTTGGGGTAGCGCTAGCTACAATGAGCAGTTCTTC. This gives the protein CASSWGSASYNEQFF.

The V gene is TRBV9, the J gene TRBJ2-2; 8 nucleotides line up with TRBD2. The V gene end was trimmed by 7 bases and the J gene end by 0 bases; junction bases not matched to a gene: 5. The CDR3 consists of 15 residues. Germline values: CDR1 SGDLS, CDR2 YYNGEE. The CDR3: CASAPGGANTGELFF. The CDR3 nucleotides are TGTGCCAGCGCGCCGGGGGGGGCGAACACCGGGGAGCTGTTTTTT.

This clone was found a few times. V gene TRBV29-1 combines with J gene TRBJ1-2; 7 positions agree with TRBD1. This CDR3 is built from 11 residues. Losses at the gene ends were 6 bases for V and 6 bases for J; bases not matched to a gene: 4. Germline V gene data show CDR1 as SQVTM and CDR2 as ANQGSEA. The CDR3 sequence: CSVNQGDGYTF. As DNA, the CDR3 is TGCAGCGTCAACCAGGGGGATGGCTACACCTTC.

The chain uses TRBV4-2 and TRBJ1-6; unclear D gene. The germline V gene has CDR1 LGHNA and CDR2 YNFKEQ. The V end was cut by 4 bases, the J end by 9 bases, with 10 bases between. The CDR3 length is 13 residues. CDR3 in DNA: TGTGCCAGCAGCCCACAATCCCCTTCACCCCTCCACTTT. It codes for CASSPQSPSPLHF.

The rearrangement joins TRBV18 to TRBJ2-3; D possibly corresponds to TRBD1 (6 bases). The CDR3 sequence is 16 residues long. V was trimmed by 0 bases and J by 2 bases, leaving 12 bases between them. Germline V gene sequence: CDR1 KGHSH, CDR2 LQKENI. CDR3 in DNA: TGTGCCAGCTCACCACCTAGACAGGCGAACACAGATACGCAGTATTTT. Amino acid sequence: CASSPPRQANTDTQYF.

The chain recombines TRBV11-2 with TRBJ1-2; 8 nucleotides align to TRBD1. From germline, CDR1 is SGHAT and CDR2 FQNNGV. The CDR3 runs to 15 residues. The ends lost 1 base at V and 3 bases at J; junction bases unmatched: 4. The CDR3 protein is CASSLAGGRDYGYTF. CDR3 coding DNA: TGTGCCAGCAGCTTAGCAGGGGGCAGGGACTATGGCTACACCTTC.

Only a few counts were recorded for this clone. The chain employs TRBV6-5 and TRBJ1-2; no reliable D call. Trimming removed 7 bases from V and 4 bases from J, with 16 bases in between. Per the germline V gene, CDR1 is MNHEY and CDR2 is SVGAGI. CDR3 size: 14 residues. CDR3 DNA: TGTGCCAGCATTGAGAGGCAGAACACCTATGGCTACACCTTC. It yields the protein CASIERQNTYGYTF.

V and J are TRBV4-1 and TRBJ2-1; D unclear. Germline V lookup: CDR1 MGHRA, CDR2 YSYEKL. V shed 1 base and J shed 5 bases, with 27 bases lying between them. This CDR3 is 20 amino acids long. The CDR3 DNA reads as TGCGCCAGCAGCCAAGTTTTAAGAGGCCAGACTGCAACTGTACACAATGAGCAGTTCTTC. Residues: CASSQVLRGQTATVHNEQFF.

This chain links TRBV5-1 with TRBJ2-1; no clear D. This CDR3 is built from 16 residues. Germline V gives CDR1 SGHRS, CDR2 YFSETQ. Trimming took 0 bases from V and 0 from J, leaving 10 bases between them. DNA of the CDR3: TGCGCCAGCAGCTTGGACGCTTCCAGCTCCTACAATGAGCAGTTCTTC. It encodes CASSLDASSSYNEQFF.

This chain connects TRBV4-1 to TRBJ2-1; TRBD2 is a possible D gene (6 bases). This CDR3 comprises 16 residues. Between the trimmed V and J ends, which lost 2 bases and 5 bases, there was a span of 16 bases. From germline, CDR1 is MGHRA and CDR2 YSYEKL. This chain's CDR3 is CASSQQDGGQNNEQFF. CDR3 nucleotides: TGCGCCAGCAGCCAACAAGACGGAGGGCAAAACAATGAGCAGTTCTTC.

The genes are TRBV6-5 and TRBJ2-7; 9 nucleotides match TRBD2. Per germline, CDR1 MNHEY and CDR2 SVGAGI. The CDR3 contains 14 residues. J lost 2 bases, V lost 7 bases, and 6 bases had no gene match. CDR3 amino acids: CASTKTSGTYEQYF. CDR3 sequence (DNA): TGTGCCAGCACCAAGACTAGCGGTACCTACGAGCAGTACTTC.